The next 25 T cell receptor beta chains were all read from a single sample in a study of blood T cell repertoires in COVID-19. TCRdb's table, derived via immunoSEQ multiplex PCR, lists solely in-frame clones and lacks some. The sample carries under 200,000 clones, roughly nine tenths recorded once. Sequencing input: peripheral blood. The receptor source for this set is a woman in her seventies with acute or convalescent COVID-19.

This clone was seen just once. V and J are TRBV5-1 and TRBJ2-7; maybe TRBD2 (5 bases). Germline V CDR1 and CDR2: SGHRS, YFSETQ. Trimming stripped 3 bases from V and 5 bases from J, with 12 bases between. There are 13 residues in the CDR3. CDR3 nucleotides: TGCGCCAGCAGCTACAGCCCGGGGAACGAGCAGTACTTC. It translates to CASSYSPGNEQYF.

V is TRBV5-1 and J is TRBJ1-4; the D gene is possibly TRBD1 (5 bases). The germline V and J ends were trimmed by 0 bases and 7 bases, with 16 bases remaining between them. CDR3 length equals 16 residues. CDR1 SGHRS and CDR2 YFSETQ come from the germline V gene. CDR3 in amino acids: CASSLADGASSEKLFF. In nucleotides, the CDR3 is TGCGCCAGCAGCTTGGCCGATGGGGCTTCGAGTGAAAAACTGTTTTTT.

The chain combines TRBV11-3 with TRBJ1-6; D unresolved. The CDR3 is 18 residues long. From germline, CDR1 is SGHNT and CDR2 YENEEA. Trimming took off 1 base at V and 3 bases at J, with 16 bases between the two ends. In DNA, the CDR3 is TGTGCCAGCAGCTTAGCGTCGTCTCTACGCCGCTATAATTCACCCCTCCACTTT. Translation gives CASSLASSLRRYNSPLHF.

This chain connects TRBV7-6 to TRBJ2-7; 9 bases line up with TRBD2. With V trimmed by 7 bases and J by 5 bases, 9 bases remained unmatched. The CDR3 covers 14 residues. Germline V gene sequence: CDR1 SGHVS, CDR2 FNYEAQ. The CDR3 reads CASTQVAGAHEQYF. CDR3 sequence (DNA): TGTGCCAGCACCCAAGTAGCGGGAGCTCACGAGCAGTACTTC.

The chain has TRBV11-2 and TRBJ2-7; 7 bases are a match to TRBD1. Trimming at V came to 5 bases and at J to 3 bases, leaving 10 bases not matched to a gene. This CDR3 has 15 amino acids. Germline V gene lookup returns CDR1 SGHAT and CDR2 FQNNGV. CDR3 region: CASSPPTGMGYEQYF. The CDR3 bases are TGTGCCAGCAGCCCTCCGACAGGGATGGGCTACGAGCAGTACTTC.

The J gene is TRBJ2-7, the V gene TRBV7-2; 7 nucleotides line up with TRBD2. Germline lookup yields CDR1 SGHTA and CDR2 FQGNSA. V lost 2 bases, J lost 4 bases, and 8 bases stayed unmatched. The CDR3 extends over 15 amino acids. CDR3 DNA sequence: TGTGCCAGCAGCTTATCTAGCGGTAGCGCGTACGAGCAGTACTTC. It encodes CASSLSSGSAYEQYF.

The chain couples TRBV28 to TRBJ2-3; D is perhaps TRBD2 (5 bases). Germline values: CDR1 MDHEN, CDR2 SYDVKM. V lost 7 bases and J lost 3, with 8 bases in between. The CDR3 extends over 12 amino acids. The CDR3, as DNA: TGTGCCAGCACGAGGGAAACAGATACGCAGTATTTT. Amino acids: CASTRETDTQYF. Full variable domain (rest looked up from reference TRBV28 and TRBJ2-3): DVKVTQSSRYLVKRTGEKVFLECVQDMDHENMFWYRQDPGLGLRLIYFSYDVKMKEKGDIPEGYSVSREKKERFSLILESASTNQTSMYLCASTRETDTQYFGPGTRLTVL.

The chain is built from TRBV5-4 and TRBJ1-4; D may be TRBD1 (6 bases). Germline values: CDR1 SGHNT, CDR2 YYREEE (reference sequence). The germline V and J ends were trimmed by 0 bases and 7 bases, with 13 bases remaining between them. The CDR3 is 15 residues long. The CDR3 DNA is TGTGCCAGCAGCTTGGCCCGAGGGGGTGGTGAAAAACTGTTTTTT. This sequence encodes CASSLARGGGEKLFF.

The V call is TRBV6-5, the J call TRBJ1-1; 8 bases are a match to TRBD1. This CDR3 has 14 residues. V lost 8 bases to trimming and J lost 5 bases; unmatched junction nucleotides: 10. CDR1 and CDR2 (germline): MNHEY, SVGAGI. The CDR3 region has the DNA TGTGCCAGCCTTACGGACAGGGCGAGGACTGAAGCTTTCTTT. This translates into CASLTDRARTEAFF.

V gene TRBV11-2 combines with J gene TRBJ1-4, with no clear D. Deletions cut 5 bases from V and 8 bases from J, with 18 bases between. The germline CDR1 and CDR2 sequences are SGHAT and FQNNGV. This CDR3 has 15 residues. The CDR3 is CASSPSPQRGEKLFF. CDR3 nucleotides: TGTGCCAGCAGCCCGTCGCCTCAGAGAGGGGAAAAACTGTTTTTT.

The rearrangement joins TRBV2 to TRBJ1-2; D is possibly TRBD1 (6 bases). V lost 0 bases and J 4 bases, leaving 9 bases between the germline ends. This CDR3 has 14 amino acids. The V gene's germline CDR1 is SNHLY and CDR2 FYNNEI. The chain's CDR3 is CASSEAKQGYGYTF. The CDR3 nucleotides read TGTGCCAGCAGTGAAGCGAAACAGGGCTATGGCTACACCTTC. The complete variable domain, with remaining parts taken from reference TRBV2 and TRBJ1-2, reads EPEVTQTPSHQVTQMGQEVILRCVPISNHLYFYWYRQILGQKVEFLVSFYNNEISEKSEIFDDQFSVERPDGSNFTLKIRSTKLEDSAMYFCASSEAKQGYGYTFGSGTRLTVV.

CDR3 amino acids: CAPSGYARGDNEQFF. The CDR3 DNA follows: TGTGCCCCCTCCGGTTACGCACGGGGGGACAATGAGCAGTTCTTC. This chain connects TRBV2 to TRBJ2-1, with 7 bases lining up with TRBD2. After removal of 11 bases from V and 5 bases from J, the junction contained 15 bases not matched to a gene. The CDR3 loop spans 15 amino acids. CDR1 SNHLY and CDR2 FYNNEI come from the germline V gene.

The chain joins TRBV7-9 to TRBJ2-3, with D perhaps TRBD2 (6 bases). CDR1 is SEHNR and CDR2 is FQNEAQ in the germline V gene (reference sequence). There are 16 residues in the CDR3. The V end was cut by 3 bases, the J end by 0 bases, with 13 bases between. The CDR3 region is CASSFPPGTSTDTQYF. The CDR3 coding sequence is TGTGCCAGCAGCTTTCCCCCGGGGACTAGCACAGATACGCAGTATTTT.

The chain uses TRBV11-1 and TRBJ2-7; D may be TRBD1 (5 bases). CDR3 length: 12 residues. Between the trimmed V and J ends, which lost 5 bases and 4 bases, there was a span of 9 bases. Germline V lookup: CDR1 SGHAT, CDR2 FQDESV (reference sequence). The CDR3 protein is CASSPQGYEQYF. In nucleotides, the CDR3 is TGTGCCAGCAGCCCCCAGGGTTACGAGCAGTACTTC. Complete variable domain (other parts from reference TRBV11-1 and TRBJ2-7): EAEVAQSPRYKITEKSQAVAFWCDPISGHATLYWYRQILGQGPELLVQFQDESVVDDSQLPKDRFSAERLKGVDSTLKIQPAELGDSAMYLCASSPQGYEQYFGPGTRLTVT.

This CDR3 is CASSLGGRATGELFF. The CDR3 region has the DNA TGTGCCAGCAGCTTGGGCGGGAGGGCCACCGGGGAGCTGTTTTTT. The rearrangement joins TRBV5-4 to TRBJ2-2; 9 bases fit TRBD2. The J segment lost 4 bases and the V segment lost 0 bases, leaving 1 base of the junction unmatched. Per the germline V gene, CDR1 is SGHNT and CDR2 is YYREEE (reference sequence). The CDR3 spans 15 residues.

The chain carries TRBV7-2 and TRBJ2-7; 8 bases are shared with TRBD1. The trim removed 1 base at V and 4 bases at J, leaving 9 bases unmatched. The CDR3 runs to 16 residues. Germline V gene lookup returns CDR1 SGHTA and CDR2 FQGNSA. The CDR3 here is CASSLGGQVNSYEQYF. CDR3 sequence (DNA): TGTGCCAGCAGCTTAGGGGGACAGGTGAACTCGTACGAGCAGTACTTC.

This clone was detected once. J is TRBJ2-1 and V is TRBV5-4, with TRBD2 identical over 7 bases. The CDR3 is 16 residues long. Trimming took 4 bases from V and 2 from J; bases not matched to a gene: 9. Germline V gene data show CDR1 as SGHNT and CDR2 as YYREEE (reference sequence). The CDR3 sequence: CASSESTGGTYNEQFF. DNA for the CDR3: TGTGCCAGCAGCGAGAGTACGGGAGGAACCTACAATGAGCAGTTCTTC.

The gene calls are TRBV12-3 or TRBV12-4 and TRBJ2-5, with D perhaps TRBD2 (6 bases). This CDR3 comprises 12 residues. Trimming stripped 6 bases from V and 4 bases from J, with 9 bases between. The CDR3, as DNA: TGTGCCAGCAGGCGCGGGGTAGAGACCCAGTACTTC. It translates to CASRRGVETQYF.

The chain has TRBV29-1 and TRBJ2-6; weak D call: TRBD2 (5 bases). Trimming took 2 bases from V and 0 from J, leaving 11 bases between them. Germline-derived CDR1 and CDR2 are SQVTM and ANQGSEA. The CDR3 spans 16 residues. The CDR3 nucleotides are TGCAGCGTTGAAATAACGGGGAGCTCTGGGGCCAACGTCCTGACTTTC. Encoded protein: CSVEITGSSGANVLTF.

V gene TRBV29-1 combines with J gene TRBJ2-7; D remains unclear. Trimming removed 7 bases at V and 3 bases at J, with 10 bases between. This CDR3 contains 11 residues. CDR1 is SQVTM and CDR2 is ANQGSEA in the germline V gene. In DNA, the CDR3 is TGCAGCGGCTCAGACTTCTACGAGCAGTACTTC. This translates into CSGSDFYEQYF.

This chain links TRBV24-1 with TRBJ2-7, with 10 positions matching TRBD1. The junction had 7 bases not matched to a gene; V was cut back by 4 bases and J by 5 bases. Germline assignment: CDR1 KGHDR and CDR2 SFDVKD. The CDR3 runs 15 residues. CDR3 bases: TGTGCCACCAGTGAAACCGGGACAGGGGAGAACGAGCAGTACTTC. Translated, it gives CATSETGTGENEQYF.

The CDR3 region has the DNA TGCGCCAGCAGCTTTGAATCTGGAGAGTATGGCTACACCTTC. Its translation is CASSFESGEYGYTF. This sequence joins TRBV5-1 and TRBJ1-2; D is unresolved. CDR1 is SGHRS, CDR2 YFSETQ, per germline. Between the trimmed V and J ends, which lost 2 bases and 5 bases, there was a span of 13 bases. The CDR3 is made up of 14 amino acids.

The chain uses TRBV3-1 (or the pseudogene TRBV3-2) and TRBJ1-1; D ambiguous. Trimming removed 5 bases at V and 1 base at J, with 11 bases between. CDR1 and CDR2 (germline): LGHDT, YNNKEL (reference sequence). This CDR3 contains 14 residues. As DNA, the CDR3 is TGTGCCAGCAGCACTAAGGTAGGGAACACTGAAGCTTTCTTT. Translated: CASSTKVGNTEAFF.

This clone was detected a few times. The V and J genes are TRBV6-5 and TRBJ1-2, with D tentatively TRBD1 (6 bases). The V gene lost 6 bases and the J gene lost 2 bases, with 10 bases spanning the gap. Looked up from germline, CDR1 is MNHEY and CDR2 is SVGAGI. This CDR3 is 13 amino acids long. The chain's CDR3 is CASSRRGNYGYTF. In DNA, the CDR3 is TGTGCCAGCAGCCGCAGGGGAAACTATGGCTACACCTTC.

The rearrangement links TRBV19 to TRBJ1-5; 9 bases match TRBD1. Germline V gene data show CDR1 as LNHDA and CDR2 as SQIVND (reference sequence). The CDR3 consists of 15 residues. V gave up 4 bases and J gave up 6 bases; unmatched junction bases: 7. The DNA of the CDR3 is TGTGCCAGTAGTAAGACAGGGGGGGTAGGTCAGCCCCAGCATTTT. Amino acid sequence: CASSKTGGVGQPQHF.